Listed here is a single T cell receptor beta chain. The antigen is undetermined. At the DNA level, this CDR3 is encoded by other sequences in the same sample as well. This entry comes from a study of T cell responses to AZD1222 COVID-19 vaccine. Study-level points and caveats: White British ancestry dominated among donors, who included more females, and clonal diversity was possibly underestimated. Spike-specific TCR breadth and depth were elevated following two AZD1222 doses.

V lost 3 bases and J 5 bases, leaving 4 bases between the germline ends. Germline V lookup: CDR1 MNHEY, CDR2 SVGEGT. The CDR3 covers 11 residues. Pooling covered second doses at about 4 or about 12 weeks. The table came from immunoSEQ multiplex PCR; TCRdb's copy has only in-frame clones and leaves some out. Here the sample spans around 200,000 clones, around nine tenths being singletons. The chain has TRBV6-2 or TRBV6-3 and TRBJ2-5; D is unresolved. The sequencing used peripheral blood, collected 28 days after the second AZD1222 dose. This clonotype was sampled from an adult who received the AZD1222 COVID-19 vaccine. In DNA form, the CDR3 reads TGTGCCAGCAGTTATCCGGAGACCCAGTACTTC. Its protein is CASSYPETQYF.